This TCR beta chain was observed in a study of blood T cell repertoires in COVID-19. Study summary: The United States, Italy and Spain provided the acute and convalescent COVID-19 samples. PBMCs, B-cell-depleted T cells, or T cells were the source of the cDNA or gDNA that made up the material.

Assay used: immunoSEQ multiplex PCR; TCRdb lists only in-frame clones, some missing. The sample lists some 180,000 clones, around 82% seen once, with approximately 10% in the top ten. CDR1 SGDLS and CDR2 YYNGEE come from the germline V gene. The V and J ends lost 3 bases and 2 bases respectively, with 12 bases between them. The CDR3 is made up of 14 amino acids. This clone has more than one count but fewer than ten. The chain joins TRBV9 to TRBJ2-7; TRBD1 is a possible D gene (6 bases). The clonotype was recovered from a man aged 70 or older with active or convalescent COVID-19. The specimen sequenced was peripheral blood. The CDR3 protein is CASSAHRDTYEQYF. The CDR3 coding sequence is TGTGCCAGCAGCGCCCACAGGGATACCTACGAGCAGTACTTC. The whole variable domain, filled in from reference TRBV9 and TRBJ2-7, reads DSGVTQTPKHLITATGQRVTLRCSPRSGDLSVYWYQQSLDQGLQFLIQYYNGEERAKGNILERFSAQQFPDLHSELNLSSLELGDSALYFCASSAHRDTYEQYFGPGTRLTVT.